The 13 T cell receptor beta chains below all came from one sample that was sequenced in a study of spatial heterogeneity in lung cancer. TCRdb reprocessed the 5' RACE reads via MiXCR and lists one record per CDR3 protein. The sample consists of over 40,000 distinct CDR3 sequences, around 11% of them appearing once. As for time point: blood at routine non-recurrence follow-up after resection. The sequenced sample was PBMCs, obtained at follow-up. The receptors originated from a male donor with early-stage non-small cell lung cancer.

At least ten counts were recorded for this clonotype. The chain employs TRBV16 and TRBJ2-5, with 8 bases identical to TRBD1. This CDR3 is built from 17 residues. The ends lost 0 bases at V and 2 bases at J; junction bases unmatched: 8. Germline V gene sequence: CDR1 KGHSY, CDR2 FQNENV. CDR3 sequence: CASSQSENRGWQETQYF. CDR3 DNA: TGTGCCAGCAGCCAATCGGAAAACAGGGGGTGGCAAGAGACCCAGTACTTC. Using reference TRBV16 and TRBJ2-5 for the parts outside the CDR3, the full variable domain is GEEVAQTPKHLVRGEGQKAKLYCAPIKGHSYVFWYQQVLKNEFKFLISFQNENVFDETGMPKERFSAKCLPNSPCSLEIQATKLEDSAVYFCASSQSENRGWQETQYFGPGTRLLVL.

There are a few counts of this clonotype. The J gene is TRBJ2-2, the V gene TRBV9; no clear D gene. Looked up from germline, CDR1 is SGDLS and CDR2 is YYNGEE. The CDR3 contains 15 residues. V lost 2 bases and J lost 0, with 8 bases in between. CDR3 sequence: CASSVGGTNTGELFF. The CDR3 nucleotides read TGTGCCAGCAGCGTGGGTGGAACGAACACCGGGGAGCTGTTTTTT.

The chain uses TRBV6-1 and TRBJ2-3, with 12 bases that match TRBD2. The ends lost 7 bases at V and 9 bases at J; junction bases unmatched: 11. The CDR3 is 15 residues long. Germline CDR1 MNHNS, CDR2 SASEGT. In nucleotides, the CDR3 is TGTGCCAGCACACCTAGCGGGGGGGCCCCTCCCACGCAGTATTTT. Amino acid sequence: CASTPSGGAPPTQYF.

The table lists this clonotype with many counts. The CDR3 is CASSYSSQAGAFTDTQYF. As DNA, the CDR3 is TGTGCCAGCAGTTACTCCTCCCAAGCGGGGGCCTTCACAGATACGCAGTATTTT. The chain employs TRBV6-2 or TRBV6-3 and TRBJ2-3, with TRBD2 matching 8 bases. The CDR3 sequence is 18 residues long. Trimming cost V 0 bases and J 2 bases; bases outside gene matches: 10. Looked up from germline, CDR1 is MNHEY and CDR2 is SVGEGT.

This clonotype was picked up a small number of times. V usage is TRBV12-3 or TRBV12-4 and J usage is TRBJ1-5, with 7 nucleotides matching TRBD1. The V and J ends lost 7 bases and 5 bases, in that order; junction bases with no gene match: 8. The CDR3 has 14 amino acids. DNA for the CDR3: TGTGCCAGCACCCCGACAGGGCCTGATCAGCCCCAGCATTTT. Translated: CASTPTGPDQPQHF.

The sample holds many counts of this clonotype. The CDR3: CASRAVPISPVDTQYF. In DNA form, the CDR3 reads TGTGCCAGCAGAGCTGTACCCATTTCCCCAGTAGATACGCAGTATTTT. The chain joins TRBV6-5 to TRBJ2-3; no definite D call. Trimming cost V 6 bases and J 5 bases, with 21 bases left between them. Per the germline V gene, CDR1 is MNHEY and CDR2 is SVGAGI. The CDR3 runs to 16 residues.

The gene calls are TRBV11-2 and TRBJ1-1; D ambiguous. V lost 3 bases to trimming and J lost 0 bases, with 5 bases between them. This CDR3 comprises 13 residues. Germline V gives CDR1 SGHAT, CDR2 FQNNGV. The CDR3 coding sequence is TGTGCCAGCAGCTTCAGTTTGAACACTGAAGCTTTCTTT. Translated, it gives CASSFSLNTEAFF.

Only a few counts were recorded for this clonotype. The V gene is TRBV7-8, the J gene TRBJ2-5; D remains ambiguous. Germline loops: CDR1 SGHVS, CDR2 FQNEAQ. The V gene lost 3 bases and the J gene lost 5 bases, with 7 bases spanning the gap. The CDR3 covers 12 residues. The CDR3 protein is CASSFLGETQYF. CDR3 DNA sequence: TGTGCCAGCAGCTTTTTGGGGGAGACCCAGTACTTC.

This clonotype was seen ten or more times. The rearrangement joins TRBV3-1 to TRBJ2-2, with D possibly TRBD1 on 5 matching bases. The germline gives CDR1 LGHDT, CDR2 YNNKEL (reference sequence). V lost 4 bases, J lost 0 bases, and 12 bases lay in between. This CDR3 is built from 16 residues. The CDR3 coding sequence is TGTGCCAGCAGCCCCCGTGGGGCGCCGAACACCGGGGAGCTGTTTTTT. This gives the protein CASSPRGAPNTGELFF. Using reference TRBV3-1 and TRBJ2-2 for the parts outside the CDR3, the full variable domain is DTAVSQTPKYLVTQMGNDKSIKCEQNLGHDTMYWYKQDSKKFLKIMFSYNNKELIINETVPNRFSPKSPDKAHLNLHINSLELGDSAVYFCASSPRGAPNTGELFFGEGSRLTVL.

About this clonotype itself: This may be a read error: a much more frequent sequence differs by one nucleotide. The CDR3 bases are TGTGCCAGCAGCTTAACTGCAGGGGCTTACACTGAAGCTTTCTTT. It translates to CASSLTAGAYTEAFF. The V and J genes are TRBV7-2 and TRBJ1-1; tentatively, D is TRBD1 (6 bases). The germline V gene has CDR1 SGHTA and CDR2 FQGNSA. V was pared by 2 bases and J by 3 bases, with 13 bases between. The CDR3 has 15 residues.

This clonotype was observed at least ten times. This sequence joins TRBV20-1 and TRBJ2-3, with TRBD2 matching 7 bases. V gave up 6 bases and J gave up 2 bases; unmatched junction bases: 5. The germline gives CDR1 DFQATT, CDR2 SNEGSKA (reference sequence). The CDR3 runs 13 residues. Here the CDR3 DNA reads TGCAGTGCCCTAGCGGAGCTCACAGATACGCAGTATTTT. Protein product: CSALAELTDTQYF.

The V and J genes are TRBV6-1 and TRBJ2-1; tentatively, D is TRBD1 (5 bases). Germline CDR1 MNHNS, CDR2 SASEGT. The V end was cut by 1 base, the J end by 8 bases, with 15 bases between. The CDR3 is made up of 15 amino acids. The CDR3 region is CASSEGGDLVYEQFF. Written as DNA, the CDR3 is TGTGCCAGCAGTGAAGGGGGCGACCTGGTCTATGAGCAGTTCTTC.

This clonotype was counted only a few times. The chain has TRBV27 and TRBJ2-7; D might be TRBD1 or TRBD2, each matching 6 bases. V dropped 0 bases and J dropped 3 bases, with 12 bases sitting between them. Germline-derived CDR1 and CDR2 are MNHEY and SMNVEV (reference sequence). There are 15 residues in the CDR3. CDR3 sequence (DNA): TGTGCCAGCAGTTTATCATGGGGGGCCAACTACGAGCAGTACTTC. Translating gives CASSLSWGANYEQYF.